Below, 20 T cell receptor beta chains from the same sample are listed, as sequenced in a study of CD8+CD57+ T cells in acquired aplastic anemia. Genomic DNA constituted the template upon which TCR beta VDJ and CDR3 profiling was performed. From the reads, TCRdb called clonotypes with MiXCR, one entry per CDR3 protein. The sample lists 150,000 to 200,000 distinct CDR3 sequences, around 75% occurring once. All patients picked for sequencing had shown, by flow cytometry, an expansion of CD8+CD57+ cells. The sample taken for sequencing was sorted CD4+, CD8+, or CD8+CD57+ T cells (not recorded which) from PBMCs. The receptor source for this set is a human donor with aplastic anemia.

V usage is TRBV24-1 and J usage is TRBJ2-3; 9 nucleotides align to TRBD1. V shed 6 bases and J 7 bases; nucleotides not matched to a gene: 4. The CDR3 runs to 13 residues. Looked up from germline, CDR1 is KGHDR and CDR2 is SFDVKD. The CDR3 region is CATSLQGAYTQYF. In DNA, the CDR3 is TGTGCCACCAGTCTACAGGGGGCGTATACGCAGTATTTT.

This chain uses TRBV2 with TRBJ2-5, with D possibly called TRBD1 or TRBD2 (5 bases each). Germline assignment: CDR1 SNHLY and CDR2 FYNNEI. The ends were cut back, 0 bases at V and 4 bases at J, with 12 bases in the middle. The CDR3 is made up of 15 amino acids. The CDR3 coding sequence is TGTGCCAGCAGTGAAGCGTTGGGACGGGGAGAGACCCAGTACTTC. The encoded protein is CASSEALGRGETQYF.

The rearrangement links TRBV25-1 to TRBJ2-2, with D possibly being TRBD2 (5 bases). There are 14 residues in the CDR3. Germline CDR1 is MGHDK and CDR2 is SYGVNS. V gave up 8 bases and J gave up 4 bases, with 14 bases separating them. The CDR3 DNA follows: TGTGCCAGCGCAAAAAGCGGCAGCACCGGGGAGCTGTTTTTT. The encoded protein is CASAKSGSTGELFF.

The V gene is TRBV10-3, the J gene TRBJ2-1; TRBD2 might be the D (6 bases). Germline-derived CDR1 and CDR2 are ENHRY and SYGVKD. V shed 11 bases and J shed 0 bases, with 11 bases lying between them. The CDR3 contains 13 residues. CDR3 DNA: TGTGCCTCGAGGACTATCTCCTACAATGAGCAGTTCTTC. This sequence encodes CASRTISYNEQFF.

Comments on this clonotype: One end of the junction does not line up with germline, which may come from a read error. The chain joins TRBV10-3 to TRBJ2-5; D is undetermined. This CDR3 comprises 13 residues. Germline lookup yields CDR1 ENHRY and CDR2 SYGVKD. The CDR3 nucleotides read TGTGCCAGCAGTGACGGCATACAAGAGACCCAGTACTTC. Encoded protein: CASSDGIQETQYF.

The chain is built from TRBV10-3 and TRBJ2-1, with D possibly TRBD2 on 5 matching bases. CDR1 is ENHRY, CDR2 SYGVKD, per germline. The V and J ends lost 0 bases and 13 bases respectively, with 7 bases between them. This CDR3 has 11 residues. Here the CDR3 DNA reads TGTGCCATCAGTGAGTCGGGAGTTCAGTTCTTC. It codes for CAISESGVQFF.

This clonotype was recorded only once. The rearrangement joins TRBV10-3 to TRBJ2-1, with 10 bases identical to TRBD1. CDR1 ENHRY and CDR2 SYGVKD come from the germline V gene. The junction had 9 bases not matched to a gene; V was cut back by 3 bases and J by 4 bases. The CDR3 is 17 residues long. The DNA of the CDR3 is TGTGCCATCAGTGAACAACCGGGACAGGGGAGGTACAATGAGCAGTTCTTC. It encodes CAISEQPGQGRYNEQFF.

As DNA, the CDR3 is TGCAGCGTGAATAAACAGGGAAACTCTGGAAACACCATATATTTT. It codes for CSVNKQGNSGNTIYF. The genes are TRBV29-1 and TRBJ1-3; possible D gene TRBD1, 6 bases. The CDR3 has 15 amino acids. V gave up 6 bases and J gave up 0 bases, with 15 bases separating them. Per the germline V gene, CDR1 is SQVTM and CDR2 is ANQGSEA. Together with reference TRBV29-1 and TRBJ1-3, the CDR3 gives the full variable domain: SAVISQKPSRDICQRGTSLTIQCQVDSQVTMMFWYRQQPGQSLTLIATANQGSEATYESGFVIDKFPISRPNLTFSTLTVSNMSPEDSSIYLCSVNKQGNSGNTIYFGEGSWLTVV.

The chain carries TRBV2 and TRBJ2-3; D is undetermined. With 11 bases removed from V and 2 bases from J, the gap between germline ends came to 14 bases. The CDR3 totals 13 residues. Germline CDR1 is SNHLY and CDR2 is FYNNEI. The CDR3 DNA reads as TGTGCCTTCGTGGGGTCCTTCACAGATACGCAGTATTTT. It codes for CAFVGSFTDTQYF.

This clonotype was found once. The V call is TRBV5-6, the J call TRBJ1-2; TRBD1 is a possible D gene (6 bases). This CDR3 region has 16 residues. The germline gives CDR1 SGHDT, CDR2 YYEEEE. V dropped 1 base and J dropped 4 bases, with 17 bases sitting between them. The chain's CDR3 is CASSLYWPRDTYGYTF. The CDR3 DNA follows: TGTGCCAGCAGCTTGTACTGGCCCCGGGACACCTATGGCTACACCTTC.

This clonotype occurred once. CDR3 sequence (DNA): TGTGCCAGCAGCCAGGACAGGGGGGAATCACCCCTCCACTTT. It yields the protein CASSQDRGESPLHF. The gene calls are TRBV2 and TRBJ1-6; 10 nucleotides line up with TRBD1. V shed 6 bases and J 10 bases; nucleotides not matched to a gene: 6. The germline gives CDR1 SNHLY, CDR2 FYNNEI. The CDR3 extends over 14 amino acids.

This clonotype was observed at least ten times. The rearrangement links TRBV6-4 to TRBJ2-1, with D unresolved. In germline, CDR1 is MRHNA, CDR2 SNTAGT. The CDR3 is made up of 12 amino acids. Trimming stripped 6 bases from V and 7 bases from J, with 10 bases between. The CDR3 bases are TGTGCCAGCAGCCAGGAACCAAATGAGCAGTTCTTC. Translated: CASSQEPNEQFF.

There are a few counts of this clonotype. This rearrangement joins TRBV7-8 to TRBJ1-3; D ambiguous. This CDR3 region has 13 residues. Trimming took off 5 bases at V and 0 bases at J, with 5 bases between the two ends. Per the germline V gene, CDR1 is SGHVS and CDR2 is FQNEAQ. This chain's CDR3 is CASSIHSGNTIYF. The CDR3, as DNA: TGTGCCAGCAGCATACACTCTGGAAACACCATATATTTT.

This clonotype was seen a few times. The V and J genes are TRBV20-1 and TRBJ2-5; perhaps TRBD1 as D (7 bases). Germline CDR1 is DFQATT and CDR2 is SNEGSKA (reference sequence). The CDR3 sequence is 17 residues long. Trimming removed 5 bases at V and 1 base at J, with 23 bases between. CDR3 region: CSAPRQGGGSIQETQYF. CDR3 nucleotides: TGCAGTGCTCCCCGACAGGGAGGTGGCTCTATCCAAGAGACCCAGTACTTC.

The chain links TRBV25-1 to TRBJ2-2; 9 bases align to TRBD1. V trimming: 8 bases; J trimming: 4 bases; junction bases outside the gene matches: 20. This CDR3 is 19 amino acids long. Germline CDR1 MGHDK, CDR2 SYGVNS. CDR3 amino acids: CASQNPPGQGASGTGELFF. The CDR3, as DNA: TGTGCCAGCCAAAATCCCCCGGGACAGGGAGCGTCGGGCACCGGGGAGCTGTTTTTT.

This rearrangement joins TRBV7-9 to TRBJ2-5; D remains ambiguous. This CDR3 has 13 residues. The germline gives CDR1 SEHNR, CDR2 FQNEAQ (reference sequence). V was pared by 3 bases and J by 2 bases, with 7 bases between. The CDR3 loop reads CASSFTSQETQYF. DNA of the CDR3: TGTGCCAGCAGCTTCACATCGCAAGAGACCCAGTACTTC.

This chain joins TRBV6-6 and TRBJ2-7; D is uncertain. The V gene's germline CDR1 is MNHNY and CDR2 SVGAGI (reference sequence). The CDR3 runs 16 residues. The V end lost 0 bases, the J end lost 2 bases, and 14 bases lay between the germline ends. CDR3 DNA: TGTGCCAGCAGTTACTCCCAAGTAGGGCGGACCTACGAGCAGTACTTC. Protein: CASSYSQVGRTYEQYF.

V and J are TRBV25-1 and TRBJ1-3; 8 bases line up with TRBD1. V trimming: 10 bases; J trimming: 7 bases; junction bases outside the gene matches: 6. Germline CDR1 and CDR2: MGHDK and SYGVNS. This CDR3 has 12 residues. The CDR3 sequence: CATRQGSNTIYF. CDR3 DNA: TGTGCCACCCGACAGGGGTCGAACACCATATATTTT.

The chain employs TRBV20-1 and TRBJ2-7; 7 bases are a match to TRBD1. Unmatched junction bases numbered 3, after V lost 2 bases and J lost 2 bases. CDR1 is DFQATT, CDR2 SNEGSKA, per germline (reference sequence). There are 13 residues in the CDR3. The CDR3 DNA is TGCAGTGCTAGATCGGACAGGACCTACGAGCAGTACTTC. As protein: CSARSDRTYEQYF.

The chain joins TRBV2 to TRBJ2-7, with TRBD1 matching over 7 bases. CDR3 length equals 13 residues. Germline trimming cut 8 bases from V and 4 bases from J; bases unmatched to any gene: 8. Germline CDR1 SNHLY, CDR2 FYNNEI. Here the CDR3 DNA reads TGTGCCAGCCACGGGACAGCAAGTTACGAGCAGTACTTC. Translated: CASHGTASYEQYF.